Following are 14 T cell receptor beta chains from one sample sequenced in a study of T cell repertoires in cytomegalovirus infection. TCRdb passed the reads through MiXCR, listing each CDR3 protein once. Of roughly 730,000 distinct CDR3 sequences listed, roughly 33% are singletons. No antigens are known for them. This specimen was cultured PBMCs, taken from culture after CMV antigen stimulation. The receptors originated from a human donor in good health (CMV status not recorded). Some clones in this sample may be carry-over from other donors' samples.

This clonotype was counted a single time. The chain employs TRBV6-8 and TRBJ1-2; 8 positions match TRBD1. This CDR3 contains 15 residues. The germline gives CDR1 MNHGY, CDR2 SAAAGT. The trim removed 4 bases at V and 3 bases at J, leaving 7 bases unmatched. In nucleotides, the CDR3 is TGTGCCAGCAGTTCCACAGGGGGGGGCGACTATGGCTACACCTTC. Amino acid sequence: CASSSTGGGDYGYTF.

This clonotype was detected a few times. This sequence joins TRBV20-1 and TRBJ1-1; D is ambiguous. The ends were cut back, 6 bases at V and 5 bases at J, with 10 bases in the middle. Germline CDR1 is DFQATT and CDR2 is SNEGSKA (reference sequence). The length of the CDR3 is 11 residues. The CDR3 protein is CSATGWTEAFF. As DNA, the CDR3 is TGCAGTGCCACCGGGTGGACTGAAGCTTTCTTT.

The rearrangement links TRBV6-1 to TRBJ2-1; the D is unclear. Germline V lookup: CDR1 MNHNS, CDR2 SASEGT. This CDR3 is built from 17 residues. V was trimmed by 7 bases and J by 8 bases, leaving 27 bases between them. The CDR3 protein is CASTPRPRPVAGDEQFF. As DNA, the CDR3 is TGTGCCAGCACCCCAAGACCCCGACCAGTAGCAGGTGATGAGCAGTTCTTC.

V usage is TRBV29-1 and J usage is TRBJ2-7; 9 nucleotides line up with TRBD1. V trimming: 7 bases; J trimming: 6 bases; junction bases outside the gene matches: 4. This CDR3 comprises 11 residues. CDR1 and CDR2 from the germline V gene are SQVTM and ANQGSEA. The CDR3 loop reads CSAGTGSEQYF. The CDR3 nucleotides are TGCAGCGCCGGGACAGGGAGCGAGCAGTACTTC.

V usage is TRBV3-1 and J usage is TRBJ2-2, with TRBD1 matching 8 bases. The CDR3 loop spans 14 amino acids. CDR1 is LGHDT and CDR2 is YNNKEL in the germline V gene (reference sequence). The V segment lost 4 bases and the J segment 8 bases; nucleotides outside the gene matches: 6. CDR3 residues: CASSPQQGEGELFF. The CDR3 DNA reads TGTGCCAGCAGCCCCCAACAGGGGGAAGGGGAGCTGTTTTTT.

The V and J genes are TRBV7-9 and TRBJ2-5, with TRBD1 matching over 7 bases. This CDR3 has 13 amino acids. The J segment lost 5 bases and the V segment lost 6 bases, leaving 6 bases of the junction unmatched. Germline loops: CDR1 SEHNR, CDR2 FQNEAQ (reference sequence). This CDR3 is CASSRQGDETQYF. CDR3 nucleotide sequence: TGTGCCAGCAGTCGACAGGGTGATGAGACCCAGTACTTC.

The sample holds many counts of this clonotype. The J gene is TRBJ1-2, the V gene TRBV7-2; D unclear. Trimming stripped 6 bases from V and 0 bases from J, with 8 bases between. The CDR3 runs 13 residues. Per germline, CDR1 SGHTA and CDR2 FQGNSA. The CDR3 reads CASSFTANYGYTF. The CDR3 nucleotides are TGTGCCAGCAGTTTTACAGCTAACTATGGCTACACCTTC.

This clonotype was recorded a few times. The V call is TRBV6-2 or TRBV6-3, the J call TRBJ1-5; a weak D match, TRBD1 (6 bases). V shed 5 bases and J shed 0 bases, with 20 bases lying between them. CDR1 is MNHEY, CDR2 SVGEGT, per germline. This CDR3 contains 18 residues. Written as DNA, the CDR3 is TGTGCCAGCAGTCGGGGGCTCCTAACTTCAAATAGCAATCAGCCCCAGCATTTT. It specifies CASSRGLLTSNSNQPQHF.

The table lists this clonotype with many counts. The chain is built from TRBV7-2 and TRBJ2-3; 10 nucleotides line up with TRBD2. Germline V gives CDR1 SGHTA, CDR2 FQGNSA. Losses at the gene ends were 0 bases for V and 7 bases for J; bases not matched to a gene: 4. The CDR3 sequence is 15 residues long. The CDR3 DNA reads TGTGCCAGCAGCTTAGCTTGGACTAGCGGACATACGCAGTATTTT. Protein: CASSLAWTSGHTQYF.

This clonotype appeared a few times. The rearrangement joins TRBV6-1 to TRBJ1-1; D is undetermined. CDR1 and CDR2 (germline): MNHNS, SASEGT. The CDR3 runs 14 residues. Trimming shortened V by 1 base and J by 6 bases, and 12 bases separated the two germline ends. DNA for the CDR3: TGTGCCAGCAGTGAAGGACATTTCCCGTCTGAAGCTTTCTTT. It translates to CASSEGHFPSEAFF.

The CDR3 bases are TGTGCCAGCAGGCAAGGGTACCAAGAGACCCAGTACTTC. Translating it yields CASRQGYQETQYF. The chain uses TRBV2 and TRBJ2-5; D call uncertain. V was shortened by 6 bases and J by 0 bases, with 8 bases between the two germline ends. The CDR3 consists of 13 residues. The V gene's germline CDR1 is SNHLY and CDR2 FYNNEI.

V gene TRBV6-2 or TRBV6-3 combines with J gene TRBJ2-3; TRBD1 or TRBD2 may be the D gene (5 bases each). Trimming shortened V by 2 bases and J by 2 bases, and 11 bases separated the two germline ends. The CDR3 loop spans 15 amino acids. From germline, CDR1 is MNHEY and CDR2 SVGEGT. The CDR3: CASSYGTGYTDTQYF. Written as DNA, the CDR3 is TGTGCCAGCAGTTACGGGACCGGATACACAGATACGCAGTATTTT.

V gene TRBV10-3 combines with J gene TRBJ2-3, with 9 bases that match TRBD1. CDR3 length equals 12 residues. The V gene end was trimmed by 10 bases and the J gene end by 4 bases; junction bases not matched to a gene: 3. CDR1 and CDR2 from the germline V gene are ENHRY and SYGVKD. The CDR3 DNA sequence: TGTGCCACGGGACAGGGTCCAGATACGCAGTATTTT. Residues: CATGQGPDTQYF.

This clonotype showed up just a few times. The V call is TRBV20-1, the J call TRBJ2-1, with D unresolved. Germline V gives CDR1 DFQATT, CDR2 SNEGSKA (reference sequence). The CDR3 is 13 amino acids. CDR3 residues: CSAFGLAFNEQFF. The CDR3 DNA sequence: TGCAGCGCCTTTGGGCTTGCCTTCAATGAGCAGTTCTTC.